This entry lists 27 T cell receptor beta chains sequenced from one sample in a study of cytomegalovirus exposure and HLA in healthy donors. The primer mix had 60 Vbeta and 13 Jbeta primers. Clones were sequenced by immunoSEQ multiplex PCR, and TCRdb holds only the in-frame ones, with some missing. In the table there are about 150,000 clones, roughly 80% of which are singletons. What was sequenced was PBMCs. The receptors shown here come from a man younger than 40 in good health and CMV-seropositive.

V gene TRBV4-1 combines with J gene TRBJ2-7, with TRBD2 identical over 13 bases. The CDR3 spans 16 residues. Germline V CDR1 and CDR2: MGHRA, YSYEKL. J gave up 2 bases and V 4 bases, and 5 bases lay outside the gene matches. CDR3 in amino acids: CASSPRTSGGAYEQYF. The DNA of the CDR3 is TGCGCCAGCAGCCCTAGAACTAGCGGGGGGGCCTACGAGCAGTACTTC.

The chain carries TRBV9 and TRBJ2-5, with D possibly matching TRBD2 (6 bases). Matching the DNA end better, TRBJ2-7 makes the J call doubtful. CDR3 size: 13 residues. Germline V gene data show CDR1 as SGDLS and CDR2 as YYNGEE. The CDR3 region is CASSVGGVYEQYF. The CDR3 nucleotides read TGTGCCAGCAGCGTAGGGGGGGTCTACGAGCAGTACTTC.

This chain joins TRBV4-3 and TRBJ1-2; the match to TRBD1 covers 7 bases. V was pared by 4 bases and J by 6 bases, with 11 bases of the junction left unmatched. CDR3 length: 15 amino acids. CDR1 and CDR2 (germline): LGHNA, YSLEER. CDR3 nucleotides: TGCGCCAGCAGCCGGCGAGTAGGGGGCGAAGATGGCTACACCTTC. As protein: CASSRRVGGEDGYTF.

The V gene is TRBV10-3, the J gene TRBJ2-5; no clear D gene. The length of the CDR3 is 13 residues. Germline values: CDR1 ENHRY, CDR2 SYGVKD. V lost 2 bases to trimming and J lost 3 bases, with 7 bases between them. The CDR3 DNA sequence: TGTGCCATCAGTGAGAACGGAGAAGAGACCCAGTACTTC. This gives the protein CAISENGEETQYF.

The V gene is TRBV7-9, the J gene TRBJ2-1, with 8 bases fitting TRBD2. J lost 5 bases, V lost 2 bases, and 5 bases had no gene match. This CDR3 has 15 residues. Germline V gene data show CDR1 as SEHNR and CDR2 as FQNEAQ (reference sequence). Here the CDR3 reads CASSLRVLADNEQFF. CDR3 nucleotide sequence: TGTGCCAGCAGCTTACGGGTACTAGCGGACAATGAGCAGTTCTTC.

This clone was seen only a few times. The chain links TRBV9 to TRBJ1-5; a weak D match, TRBD1 (5 bases). Germline V gives CDR1 SGDLS, CDR2 YYNGEE. V lost 3 bases and J 5 bases, leaving 9 bases between the germline ends. This CDR3 has 13 residues. The CDR3 region is CASSGGADQPQHF. The CDR3 coding sequence is TGTGCCAGCAGCGGCGGGGCGGATCAGCCCCAGCATTTT. The entire variable domain, with the rest obtained from reference TRBV9 and TRBJ1-5, is as follows: DSGVTQTPKHLITATGQRVTLRCSPRSGDLSVYWYQQSLDQGLQFLIQYYNGEERAKGNILERFSAQQFPDLHSELNLSSLELGDSALYFCASSGGADQPQHFGDGTRLSIL.

The chain links TRBV28 to TRBJ2-7; D possibly corresponds to TRBD2 (6 bases). The CDR3 loop spans 15 amino acids. Trimming pared 5 bases from V and 3 bases from J, leaving 17 bases between. CDR1 MDHEN and CDR2 SYDVKM come from the germline V gene. This CDR3 is CASSRRGGGIYEQYF. In DNA, the CDR3 is TGTGCCAGCAGTAGGCGGGGCGGAGGGATCTACGAGCAGTACTTC.

This clone was seen once. The V and J genes are TRBV28 and TRBJ1-5; D is possibly TRBD1 (5 bases). The germline gives CDR1 MDHEN, CDR2 SYDVKM. This CDR3 has 16 amino acids. The V end was cut by 5 bases, the J end by 0 bases, with 14 bases between. The CDR3 region is CASSEIDRNSNQPQHF. The CDR3 DNA follows: TGTGCCAGCAGTGAAATTGACAGAAATAGCAATCAGCCCCAGCATTTT.

Notes on this clone: Different DNA sequences within this sample yield the same CDR3. The J gene is TRBJ2-3, the V gene TRBV7-6, with 11 nucleotides matching TRBD2. This CDR3 comprises 16 residues. The germline V gene encodes CDR1 SGHVS and CDR2 FNYEAQ. Germline trimming cut 5 bases from V and 0 bases from J; bases unmatched to any gene: 4. In nucleotides, the CDR3 is TGTGCCAGCAGCCCTCGGACTAGCGGGAGCACAGATACGCAGTATTTT. It codes for CASSPRTSGSTDTQYF.

The CDR3 reads CASSFRSSYEQYF. The CDR3 DNA sequence: TGTGCCAGCAGCTTCAGAAGCTCCTACGAGCAGTACTTC. This chain connects TRBV5-6 to TRBJ2-7; D remains ambiguous. Germline-derived CDR1 and CDR2 are SGHDT and YYEEEE. The ends were cut back, 2 bases at V and 0 bases at J, with 6 bases in the middle. This CDR3 region has 13 residues. The full variable domain, completed using reference TRBV5-6 and TRBJ2-7, is DAGVTQSPTHLIKTRGQQVTLRCSPKSGHDTVSWYQQALGQGPQFIFQYYEEEERQRGNFPDRFSGHQFPNYSSELNVNALLLGDSALYLCASSFRSSYEQYFGPGTRLTVT.

The J gene is TRBJ2-1, the V gene TRBV4-1; maybe TRBD1 (6 bases). This CDR3 has 14 amino acids. V lost 1 base and J lost 7, with 11 bases in between. Germline V gene data show CDR1 as MGHRA and CDR2 as YSYEKL. CDR3: CASSQVGRGNEQFF. The CDR3 nucleotides are TGCGCCAGCAGCCAAGTGGGCAGGGGTAATGAGCAGTTCTTC.

This chain uses TRBV5-4 with TRBJ2-5, with unresolved D. The DNA end is more similar to TRBJ2-7, so the J call may be wrong. CDR1 and CDR2 from the germline V gene are SGHNT and YYREEE (reference sequence). The CDR3 length is 12 residues. The CDR3 DNA reads TGTGCCAGCAGCTACACTACAAACGAGCAGTACTTC. It specifies CASSYTTNEQYF.

This clone has a handful of counts. The rearrangement joins TRBV2 to TRBJ1-1; 7 positions match TRBD1. Germline V gene lookup returns CDR1 SNHLY and CDR2 FYNNEI. The CDR3 extends over 15 amino acids. Losses at the gene ends were 4 bases for V and 1 base for J; bases not matched to a gene: 6. The CDR3 DNA reads as TGTGCCAGCAGTGGTCAGGGGGTAGGGAACACTGAAGCTTTCTTT. It is translated as CASSGQGVGNTEAFF.

The genes are TRBV29-1 and TRBJ1-5, with 8 bases aligning to TRBD1. V dropped 5 bases and J dropped 2; count of bases not matched to a gene: 5. This CDR3 contains 14 residues. Germline V gene sequence: CDR1 SQVTM, CDR2 ANQGSEA. This CDR3 reads CSVRDRSGNQPQHF. The CDR3, as DNA: TGCAGCGTTCGGGACAGGTCGGGCAATCAGCCCCAGCATTTT.

In DNA form, the CDR3 reads TGTGCCAGCAGTTTTCTCGACCCGGGAGAGAGCACAGATACGCAGTATTTT. Protein sequence: CASSFLDPGESTDTQYF. The chain has TRBV28 and TRBJ2-3; D is perhaps TRBD2 (6 bases). The CDR3 has 17 amino acids. Germline V gene data show CDR1 as MDHEN and CDR2 as SYDVKM. V dropped 3 bases and J dropped 0 bases, with 16 bases sitting between them. Supplemented by reference TRBV28 and TRBJ2-3, the full variable domain reads DVKVTQSSRYLVKRTGEKVFLECVQDMDHENMFWYRQDPGLGLRLIYFSYDVKMKEKGDIPEGYSVSREKKERFSLILESASTNQTSMYLCASSFLDPGESTDTQYFGPGTRLTVL.

This chain joins TRBV6-6 and TRBJ2-5; 7 nucleotides align to TRBD1. V lost 6 bases, J lost 3 bases, and 7 bases stayed unmatched. Germline loops: CDR1 MNHNY, CDR2 SVGAGI (reference sequence). The CDR3 covers 14 residues. The CDR3 protein is CASRPTGLKETQYF. Written as DNA, the CDR3 is TGTGCCAGCAGGCCGACAGGGCTGAAAGAGACCCAGTACTTC.

Comment on this clone: This specimen includes other DNA sequences encoding the same CDR3. This chain uses TRBV5-1 with TRBJ1-1; perhaps TRBD1 as D (5 bases). The CDR3 is 14 amino acids. Trimming took off 1 base at V and 5 bases at J, with 12 bases between the two ends. Germline V CDR1 and CDR2: SGHRS, YFSETQ. CDR3 residues: CASSLQGVGTEAFF. CDR3 DNA: TGCGCCAGCAGCTTGCAGGGCGTAGGGACTGAAGCTTTCTTT.

V gene TRBV27 combines with J gene TRBJ1-6; tentative D call: TRBD1 (6 bases). Germline V lookup: CDR1 MNHEY, CDR2 SMNVEV (reference sequence). Trimming pared 3 bases from V and 7 bases from J, leaving 13 bases between. The CDR3 length is 15 residues. The CDR3: CASSLGTQGNSPLHF. CDR3 coding DNA: TGTGCCAGCAGTTTGGGGACACAAGGGAATTCACCCCTCCACTTT.

This chain joins TRBV6-5 and TRBJ1-5; 7 nucleotides agree with TRBD1. V gave up 4 bases and J gave up 2 bases; unmatched junction bases: 5. The CDR3 sequence is 15 residues long. CDR1 is MNHEY and CDR2 is SVGAGI in the germline V gene. The CDR3 protein is CASSSRDRRNQPQHF. The CDR3 bases are TGTGCCAGCAGTTCCCGGGACAGACGCAATCAGCCCCAGCATTTT.

This clone has a single count. This chain links TRBV5-1 with TRBJ2-2; 7 nucleotides match TRBD2. Trimming removed 0 bases from V and 1 base from J; junction bases left unmatched: 9. Germline V gene data show CDR1 as SGHRS and CDR2 as YFSETQ. CDR3 length: 18 amino acids. This CDR3 is CASSLDSLAVLNTGELFF. Written as DNA, the CDR3 is TGCGCCAGCAGCTTGGATTCTCTAGCGGTTTTGAACACCGGGGAGCTGTTTTTT.

This chain joins TRBV11-2 and TRBJ2-3; tentative D call: TRBD2 (5 bases). There are 14 residues in the CDR3. Germline V gene lookup returns CDR1 SGHAT and CDR2 FQNNGV. Trimming took 5 bases from V and 3 from J, leaving 12 bases between them. In DNA, the CDR3 is TGTGCCAGCAGCCCTGACCCGGGGACAGATACGCAGTATTTT. This translates into CASSPDPGTDTQYF. The full variable domain, rest sourced from reference TRBV11-2 and TRBJ2-3, is EAGVAQSPRYKIIEKRQSVAFWCNPISGHATLYWYQQILGQGPKLLIQFQNNGVVDDSQLPKDRFSAERLKGVDSTLKIQPAKLEDSAVYLCASSPDPGTDTQYFGPGTRLTVL.

The chain uses TRBV6-5 and TRBJ1-3; 7 positions agree with TRBD1. The CDR3 loop spans 14 amino acids. Germline values: CDR1 MNHEY, CDR2 SVGAGI. With V trimmed by 5 bases and J by 2 bases, 3 bases remained unmatched. Here the CDR3 reads CASSKQGPGNTIYF. CDR3 DNA: TGTGCCAGCAGTAAACAGGGGCCTGGAAACACCATATATTTT.

V usage is TRBV19 and J usage is TRBJ1-1, with D possibly matching TRBD1 (5 bases). V lost 1 base, J lost 7 bases, and 10 bases lay in between. Germline V CDR1 and CDR2: LNHDA, SQIVND (reference sequence). This CDR3 has 13 residues. The CDR3 protein is CASSIVDSIEAFF. The CDR3 DNA sequence: TGTGCCAGTAGTATAGTTGACAGCATTGAAGCTTTCTTT.

The chain has TRBV9 and TRBJ2-2; D perhaps matches TRBD1 (5 bases). The CDR3 sequence is 14 residues long. Trimming left V 2 bases short and J 1 base short, with 6 bases between. Looked up from germline, CDR1 is SGDLS and CDR2 is YYNGEE. CDR3 bases: TGTGCCAGCAGCGTTACAGGGAACACCGGGGAGCTGTTTTTT. It yields the protein CASSVTGNTGELFF.

Concerning this clone itself: One end of the junction does not line up with germline, which may come from a read error. The genes are TRBV4-1 and TRBJ1-2; weak D call: TRBD1 (6 bases). There are 15 residues in the CDR3. Per the germline V gene, CDR1 is MGHRA and CDR2 is YSYEKL. Written as DNA, the CDR3 is TGCGCCAGCAGCCTTGTTGGGGGCCCACTCTATGGCTGCACCTTC. Its translation is CASSLVGGPLYGCTF.

The chain joins TRBV7-9 to TRBJ1-3; D is possibly TRBD1 (5 bases). There are 11 residues in the CDR3. Germline CDR1 reads SEHNR; CDR2 reads FQNEAQ (reference sequence). Trimming left V 6 bases short and J 15 bases short, with 15 bases between. Here the CDR3 DNA reads TGTGCCAGCAGGGTATATGGGGGAGGATATTTT. Its translation is CASRVYGGGYF.

The V call is TRBV6-5, the J call TRBJ2-1; D is perhaps TRBD1 (6 bases). Germline values: CDR1 MNHEY, CDR2 SVGAGI. This CDR3 has 14 residues. V shed 2 bases and J shed 4 bases, with 9 bases lying between them. As DNA, the CDR3 is TGTGCCAGCAGTTACGGGGGCTCATACAATGAGCAGTTCTTC. It codes for CASSYGGSYNEQFF.